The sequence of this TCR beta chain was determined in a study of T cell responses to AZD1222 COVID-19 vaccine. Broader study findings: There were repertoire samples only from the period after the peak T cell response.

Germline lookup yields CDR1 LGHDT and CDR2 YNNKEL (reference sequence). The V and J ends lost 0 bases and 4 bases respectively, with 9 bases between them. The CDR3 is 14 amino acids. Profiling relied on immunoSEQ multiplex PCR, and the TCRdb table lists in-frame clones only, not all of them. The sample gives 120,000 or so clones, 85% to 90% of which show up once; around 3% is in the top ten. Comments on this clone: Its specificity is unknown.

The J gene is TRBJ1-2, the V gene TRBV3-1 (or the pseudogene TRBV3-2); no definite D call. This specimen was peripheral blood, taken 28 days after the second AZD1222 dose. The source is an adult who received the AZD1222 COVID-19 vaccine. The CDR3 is CASSQETSPYGYTF. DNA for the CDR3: TGTGCCAGCAGCCAAGAAACAAGTCCCTATGGCTACACCTTC.